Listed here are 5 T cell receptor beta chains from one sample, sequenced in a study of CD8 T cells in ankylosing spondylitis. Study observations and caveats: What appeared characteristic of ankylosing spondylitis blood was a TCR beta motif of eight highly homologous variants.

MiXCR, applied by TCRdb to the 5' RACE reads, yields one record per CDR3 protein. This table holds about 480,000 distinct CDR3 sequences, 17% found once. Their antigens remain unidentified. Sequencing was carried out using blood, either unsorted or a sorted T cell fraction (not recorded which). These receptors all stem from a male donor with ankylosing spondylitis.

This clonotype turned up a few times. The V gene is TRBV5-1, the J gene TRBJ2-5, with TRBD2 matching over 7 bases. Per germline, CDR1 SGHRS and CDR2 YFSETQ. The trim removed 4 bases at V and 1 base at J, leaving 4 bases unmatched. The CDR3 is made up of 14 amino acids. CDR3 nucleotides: TGCGCCAGCAGCGCGGGGGACGTCCAAGAGACCCAGTACTTC. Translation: CASSAGDVQETQYF.

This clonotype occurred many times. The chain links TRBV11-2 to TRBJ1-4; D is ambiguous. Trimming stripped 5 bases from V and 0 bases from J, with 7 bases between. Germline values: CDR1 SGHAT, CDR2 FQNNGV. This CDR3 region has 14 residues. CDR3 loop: CASSPTATNEKLFF. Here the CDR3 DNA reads TGTGCCAGCAGCCCTACTGCAACTAATGAAAAACTGTTTTTT.

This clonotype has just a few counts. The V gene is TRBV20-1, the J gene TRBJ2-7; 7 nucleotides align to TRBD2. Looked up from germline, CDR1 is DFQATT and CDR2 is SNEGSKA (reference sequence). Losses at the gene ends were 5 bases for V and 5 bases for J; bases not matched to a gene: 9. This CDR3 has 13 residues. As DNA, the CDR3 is TGCAGTGCTGGGGGGGGTACGAGGAACGAGCAGTACTTC. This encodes CSAGGGTRNEQYF.

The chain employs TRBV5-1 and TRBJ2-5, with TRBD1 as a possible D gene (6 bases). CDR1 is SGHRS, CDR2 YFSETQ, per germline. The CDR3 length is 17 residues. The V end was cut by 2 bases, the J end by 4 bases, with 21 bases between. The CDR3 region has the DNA TGCGCCAGCAGCTTCTCTATTCCGGGAACAGGGCGAGAGACCCAGTACTTC. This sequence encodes CASSFSIPGTGRETQYF.

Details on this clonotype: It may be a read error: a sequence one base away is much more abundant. The CDR3 DNA follows: TGCAGCGTTGGACAGGGAATGAACGCTGAAGCTTTCTTT. It yields the protein CSVGQGMNAEAFF. The chain combines TRBV29-1 with TRBJ1-1, with 7 bases identical to TRBD1. Germline CDR1 and CDR2: SQVTM and ANQGSEA. This CDR3 spans 13 amino acids.